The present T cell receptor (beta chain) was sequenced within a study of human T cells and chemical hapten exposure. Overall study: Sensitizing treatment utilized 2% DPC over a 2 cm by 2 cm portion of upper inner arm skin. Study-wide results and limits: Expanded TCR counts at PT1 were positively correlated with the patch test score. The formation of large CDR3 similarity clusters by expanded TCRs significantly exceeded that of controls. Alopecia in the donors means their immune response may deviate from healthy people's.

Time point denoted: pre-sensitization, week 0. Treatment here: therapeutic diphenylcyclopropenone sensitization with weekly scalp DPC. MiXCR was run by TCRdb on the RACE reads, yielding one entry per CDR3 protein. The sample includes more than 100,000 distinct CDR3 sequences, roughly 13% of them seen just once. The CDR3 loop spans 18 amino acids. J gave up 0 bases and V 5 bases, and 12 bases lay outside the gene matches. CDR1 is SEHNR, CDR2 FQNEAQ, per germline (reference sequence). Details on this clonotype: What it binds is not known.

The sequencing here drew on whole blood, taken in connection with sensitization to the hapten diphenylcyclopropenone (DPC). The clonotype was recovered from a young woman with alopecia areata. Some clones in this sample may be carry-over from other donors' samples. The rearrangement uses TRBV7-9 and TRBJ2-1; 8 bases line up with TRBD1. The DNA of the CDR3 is TGTGCCAGCAGCACCCCGGCCCGGGGACAGGACTCCTACAATGAGCAGTTCTTC. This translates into CASSTPARGQDSYNEQFF.